This T cell receptor beta chain was recorded in a study of response to subunit inactivated influenza vaccine. V dropped 3 bases and J dropped 6; count of bases not matched to a gene: 6. The CDR3 runs to 16 residues. Germline CDR1 is LGHDT and CDR2 is YNNKEL (reference sequence). Notes on the study in general: The authors suggested that every seasonal influenza vaccination recruits few new T cells.

MiXCR, run by TCRdb on the RT-PCR reads, gives a single entry per CDR3 protein. The data show about 650,000 distinct CDR3 sequences, with about a sixth seen just once and approximately 10% held by the top ten. For this clonotype: Its specificity is not known.

This TCR was sampled from a man aged 50-59 years who received an inactivated influenza vaccine. This specimen consisted of PBMCs from blood, obtained about 11 days after vaccination. The V gene is TRBV3-1, the J gene TRBJ2-2; TRBD2 matches 11 bases. DNA for the CDR3: TGTGCCAGCAGCCAGTCCGGGACTAGCGGTTCCGGGGAGCTGTTTTTT. The encoded protein is CASSQSGTSGSGELFF.